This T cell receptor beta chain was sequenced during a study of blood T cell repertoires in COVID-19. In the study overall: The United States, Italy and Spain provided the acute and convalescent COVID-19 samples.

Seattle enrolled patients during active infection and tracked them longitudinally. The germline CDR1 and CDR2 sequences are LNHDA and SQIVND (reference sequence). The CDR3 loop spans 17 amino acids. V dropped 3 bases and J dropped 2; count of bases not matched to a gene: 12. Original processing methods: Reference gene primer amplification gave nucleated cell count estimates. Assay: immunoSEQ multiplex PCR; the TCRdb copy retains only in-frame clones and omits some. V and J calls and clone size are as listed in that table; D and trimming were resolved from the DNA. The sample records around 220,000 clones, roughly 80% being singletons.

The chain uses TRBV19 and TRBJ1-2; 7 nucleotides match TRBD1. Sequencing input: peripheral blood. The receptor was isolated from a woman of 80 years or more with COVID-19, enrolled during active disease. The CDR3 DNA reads TGTGCCAGTAGTATCGGCAGGGACAGACGTAAGAACTATGGCTACACCTTC. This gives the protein CASSIGRDRRKNYGYTF. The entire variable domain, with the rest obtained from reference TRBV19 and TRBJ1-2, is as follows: DGGITQSPKYLFRKEGQNVTLSCEQNLNHDAMYWYRQDPGQGLRLIYYSQIVNDFQKGDIAEGYSVSREKKESFPLTVTSAQKNPTAFYLCASSIGRDRRKNYGYTFGSGTRLTVV.